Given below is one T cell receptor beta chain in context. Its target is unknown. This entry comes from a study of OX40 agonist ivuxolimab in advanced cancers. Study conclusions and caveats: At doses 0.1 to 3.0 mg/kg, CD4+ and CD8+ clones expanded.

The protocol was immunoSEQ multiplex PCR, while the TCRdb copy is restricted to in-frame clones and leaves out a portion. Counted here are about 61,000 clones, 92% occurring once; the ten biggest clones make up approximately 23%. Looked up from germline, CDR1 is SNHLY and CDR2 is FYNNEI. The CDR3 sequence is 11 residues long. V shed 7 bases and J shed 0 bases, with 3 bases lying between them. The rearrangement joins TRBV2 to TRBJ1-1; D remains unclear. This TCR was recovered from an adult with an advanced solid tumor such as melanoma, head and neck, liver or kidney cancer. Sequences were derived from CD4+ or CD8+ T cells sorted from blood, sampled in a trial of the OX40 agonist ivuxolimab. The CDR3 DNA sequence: TGTGCCAGCACTGTGAACACTGAAGCTTTCTTT. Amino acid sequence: CASTVNTEAFF.